These 27 T cell receptor beta chains came from one sample sequenced in a study of patients and donors after allogeneic stem cell transplantation. Via MiXCR, TCRdb re-called the RT-PCR reads, giving one row per CDR3 protein. Among 70,000 to 100,000 distinct CDR3 sequences listed, around 5% were seen once. Sequencing was performed on blood, either unsorted or a sorted T cell fraction (not recorded which). The receptors come from a human donor who was either an allogeneic HSCT recipient or a stem cell or donor lymphocyte infusion donor (not recorded which). It is not recorded whose cells these are; they may come from a transplant donor.

The rearrangement links TRBV19 to TRBJ1-1; D is ambiguous. CDR3 size: 15 residues. Germline CDR1 is LNHDA and CDR2 is SQIVND (reference sequence). The V gene lost 5 bases and the J gene lost 1 base, with 14 bases spanning the gap. CDR3 DNA: TGTGCCAGTAGTCTGGATGGACGCACGAACACTGAAGCTTTCTTT. This encodes CASSLDGRTNTEAFF.

This clonotype was seen a handful of times. The CDR3 loop is CASSHGSGGRTF. The CDR3 DNA sequence: TGTGCCAGCAGCCACGGGTCTGGGGGTCGAACCTTC. The chain has TRBV11-1 and TRBJ1-2; D possibly corresponds to TRBD1 (5 bases). Trimming took off 5 bases at V and 14 bases at J, with 18 bases between the two ends. The CDR3 contains 12 residues. CDR1 and CDR2 (germline): SGHAT, FQDESV (reference sequence).

This clonotype has ten or more counts. The chain uses TRBV29-1 and TRBJ2-5; no reliable D call. CDR1 and CDR2 (germline): SQVTM, ANQGSEA. The V end lost 1 base, the J end lost 4 bases, and 13 bases lay between the germline ends. CDR3 length: 14 residues. CDR3: CSVEGGTDIETQYF. The CDR3 DNA sequence: TGCAGCGTTGAAGGTGGCACTGATATAGAGACCCAGTACTTC.

This clonotype was detected ten times or more. The chain couples TRBV5-1 to TRBJ2-3, with D tentatively TRBD1 (6 bases). The CDR3 has 14 residues. The V end was cut by 1 base, the J end by 4 bases, with 10 bases between. Germline CDR1 and CDR2: SGHRS and YFSETQ. The CDR3 loop is CASSLLTGPDTQYF. The CDR3 DNA follows: TGCGCCAGCAGCTTGCTGACAGGTCCAGATACGCAGTATTTT. Looking up the rest from reference TRBV5-1 and TRBJ2-3 gives the full variable domain: KAGVTQTPRYLIKTRGQQVTLSCSPISGHRSVSWYQQTPGQGLQFLFEYFSETQRNKGNFPGRFSGRQFSNSRSEMNVSTLELGDSALYLCASSLLTGPDTQYFGPGTRLTVL.

This clonotype was counted many times. The chain joins TRBV18 to TRBJ2-1; 8 bases match TRBD1. With 3 bases clipped from V and 3 bases from J, the junction kept 1 base outside the gene matches. CDR3 length: 14 residues. Per germline, CDR1 KGHSH and CDR2 LQKENI. Here the CDR3 DNA reads TGTGCCAGCTCACCGGGACAGGTCTACAATGAGCAGTTCTTC. This sequence encodes CASSPGQVYNEQFF. The variable domain in full, completed from reference TRBV18 and TRBJ2-1, reads NAGVMQNPRHLVRRRGQEARLRCSPMKGHSHVYWYRQLPEEGLKFMVYLQKENIIDESGMPKERFSAEFPKEGPSILRIQQVVRGDSAAYFCASSPGQVYNEQFFGPGTRLTVL.

This clonotype was detected ten times or more. The chain has TRBV7-3 and TRBJ1-1; D might be TRBD1 (5 bases). CDR3 length: 13 amino acids. Germline V CDR1 and CDR2: SGHTA, FQGTGA. Trimming left V 2 bases short and J 8 bases short, with 12 bases between. The DNA of the CDR3 is TGTGCCAGCAGCTTAGGACAAGGGATGGAAGCTTTCTTT. It encodes CASSLGQGMEAFF.

Many counts were recorded for this clonotype. The rearrangement links TRBV4-1 to TRBJ2-1; 10 bases match TRBD2. The V and J ends lost 5 bases and 0 bases, in that order; junction bases with no gene match: 4. Germline V lookup: CDR1 MGHRA, CDR2 YSYEKL. The CDR3 has 16 amino acids. The CDR3 DNA is TGCGCCAGCAGCTCGTTAGCGGGAGGCTCCTACAATGAGCAGTTCTTC. It encodes CASSSLAGGSYNEQFF.

In this sample, this clonotype turned up many times. This chain links TRBV28 with TRBJ1-5; no clear D. V was cut by 7 bases and J by 4 bases, with 17 bases left in between. This CDR3 contains 15 residues. Germline CDR1 reads MDHEN; CDR2 reads SYDVKM. The DNA for the CDR3 is TGTGCCAGCACCCCATTGGACGGACGTAATCAGCCCCAGCATTTT. Amino acid sequence: CASTPLDGRNQPQHF. The full variable domain, rest sourced from reference TRBV28 and TRBJ1-5, is DVKVTQSSRYLVKRTGEKVFLECVQDMDHENMFWYRQDPGLGLRLIYFSYDVKMKEKGDIPEGYSVSREKKERFSLILESASTNQTSMYLCASTPLDGRNQPQHFGDGTRLSIL.

The rearrangement links TRBV11-2 to TRBJ2-3; D might be TRBD1 or TRBD2, each matching 5 bases. This CDR3 contains 17 residues. Trimming pared 3 bases from V and 1 base from J, leaving 17 bases between. Germline CDR1 and CDR2: SGHAT and FQNNGV. The CDR3 loop is CASSLGVGTAGTDTQYF. The CDR3 DNA reads as TGTGCCAGCAGCTTGGGGGTAGGGACGGCGGGCACAGATACGCAGTATTTT.

This clonotype was recorded at least ten times. The J gene is TRBJ2-1, the V gene TRBV4-2; D may be TRBD2 (5 bases). Germline lookup yields CDR1 LGHNA and CDR2 YNFKEQ. This CDR3 is 16 amino acids long. Trimming took off 0 bases at V and 1 base at J, with 10 bases between the two ends. The CDR3 region has the DNA TGTGCCAGCAGCCAAGATTTTAGCGTTTCCTACAATGAGCAGTTCTTC. Translated: CASSQDFSVSYNEQFF.

This chain links TRBV2 with TRBJ2-3; D is tentatively TRBD1 or TRBD2 (6 bases each). V lost 4 bases, J lost 8 bases, and 19 bases lay in between. Germline assignment: CDR1 SNHLY and CDR2 FYNNEI. There are 15 residues in the CDR3. CDR3 residues: CASSGGSGEVGTQYF. As DNA, the CDR3 is TGTGCCAGCAGTGGGGGGTCAGGGGAGGTGGGTACGCAGTATTTT.

This clonotype was recorded at least ten times. CDR3 loop: CATADEEQFF. In DNA form, the CDR3 reads TGTGCCACCGCGGATGAGGAGCAGTTCTTC. This chain connects TRBV15 to TRBJ2-1; D is unclear. The germline V gene encodes CDR1 LNHNV and CDR2 YYDKDF (reference sequence). The V and J ends lost 8 bases and 10 bases respectively, with 9 bases between them. There are 10 residues in the CDR3.

This clonotype was detected only a few times. This chain connects TRBV9 to TRBJ1-2; TRBD1 might be the D (6 bases). V was cut by 0 bases and J by 4 bases, with 13 bases left in between. The CDR3 covers 15 residues. CDR1 and CDR2 (germline): SGDLS, YYNGEE. CDR3 loop: CASSVDPGATYGYTF. CDR3 coding DNA: TGTGCCAGCAGCGTAGATCCGGGGGCCACCTATGGCTACACCTTC.

This clonotype was seen many times. The V and J genes are TRBV29-1 and TRBJ1-5; D is perhaps TRBD1 (5 bases). The germline V gene has CDR1 SQVTM and CDR2 ANQGSEA. Trimming left V 3 bases short and J 7 bases short, with 13 bases between. The CDR3 spans 13 residues. The CDR3 loop reads CSVEVGVGQPQHF. CDR3 bases: TGCAGCGTTGAGGTAGGGGTAGGGCAGCCCCAGCATTTT.

Many counts were recorded for this clonotype. The V and J genes are TRBV20-1 and TRBJ2-3; D possibly corresponds to TRBD1 (6 bases). The germline gives CDR1 DFQATT, CDR2 SNEGSKA (reference sequence). The CDR3 loop spans 14 amino acids. V lost 6 bases to trimming and J lost 2 bases, with 15 bases between them. The CDR3: CSAIRQANTDTQYF. CDR3 sequence (DNA): TGCAGTGCAATTCGACAGGCCAACACAGATACGCAGTATTTT.

The chain recombines TRBV5-4 with TRBJ2-2; D unclear. V was cut by 3 bases and J by 1 base, with 4 bases left in between. Germline CDR1 SGHNT, CDR2 YYREEE (reference sequence). This CDR3 contains 13 residues. For the CDR3, the DNA is TGTGCCAGCAGCTCCAAGAACACCGGGGAGCTGTTTTTT. Protein product: CASSSKNTGELFF.

In this sample, this clonotype turned up many times. The limits of the CDR3 on the DNA are not certain, so only TCRdb's listed CDR3 is given. CDR3 protein: CASSKPPGSCFF. The V and J genes are TRBV21-1 and TRBJ2-2. TRBV21-1 counts as a pseudogene. The CDR3 sequence runs 12 residues, both termini included.

This chain uses TRBV10-2 with TRBJ1-2; D uncertain. Germline V gene lookup returns CDR1 WSHSY and CDR2 SAAADI. V was clipped by 3 bases and J by 8 bases, with 13 bases between them. CDR3 size: 13 residues. This CDR3 is CASSDPDGRGYTF. Written as DNA, the CDR3 is TGCGCCAGCAGTGACCCGGACGGCAGGGGCTACACCTTC.

This clonotype was counted at least ten times. The genes are TRBV4-2 and TRBJ2-3; D unresolved. The germline CDR1 and CDR2 sequences are LGHNA and YNFKEQ. The V end lost 3 bases, the J end lost 6 bases, and 4 bases lay between the germline ends. The CDR3 covers 11 residues. CDR3 in DNA: TGTGCCAGCAGCCACCTCGATACGCAGTATTTT. Protein product: CASSHLDTQYF.

This clonotype was seen many times. This chain joins TRBV9 and TRBJ2-5; no reliable D call. In germline, CDR1 is SGDLS, CDR2 YYNGEE. Trimming left V 3 bases short and J 7 bases short, with 19 bases between. The CDR3 contains 15 residues. This chain's CDR3 is CASSARSQAWGTQYF. CDR3 coding DNA: TGTGCCAGCAGCGCGAGGTCTCAAGCTTGGGGGACCCAGTACTTC.

The chain uses TRBV20-1 and TRBJ1-6, with D hard to call. There are 16 residues in the CDR3. V gave up 6 bases and J gave up 6 bases, with 21 bases separating them. Germline-derived CDR1 and CDR2 are DFQATT and SNEGSKA (reference sequence). Written as DNA, the CDR3 is TGCAGTGCCCCAGGCAGGCCAGGAGGTGGTAATTCACCCCTCCACTTT. Translation: CSAPGRPGGGNSPLHF.

This clonotype was seen at least ten times. The chain combines TRBV14 with TRBJ1-1, with a weak D call TRBD1 (5 bases). The V end lost 0 bases, the J end lost 11 bases, and 10 bases lay between the germline ends. The length of the CDR3 is 12 residues. CDR1 SGHDN and CDR2 FVKESK come from the germline V gene. CDR3 region: CASSQEGRRAFF. In DNA, the CDR3 is TGTGCCAGCAGCCAAGAGGGGCGTCGGGCTTTCTTT.

This clonotype was counted ten times or more. The DNA for the CDR3 is TGTGCCAGCAGTTTAAGGCAGGGTGGCGGAGAAGCTTTCTTT. Translation gives CASSLRQGGGEAFF. The V gene is TRBV27, the J gene TRBJ1-1; TRBD1 is a possible D gene (5 bases). With 2 bases removed from V and 8 bases from J, the gap between germline ends came to 15 bases. The CDR3 has 14 amino acids. Germline loops: CDR1 MNHEY, CDR2 SMNVEV (reference sequence).

This sequence joins TRBV4-1 and TRBJ2-5, with D perhaps TRBD1 or TRBD2 (5 bases each). Trimming left V 1 base short and J 3 bases short, with 9 bases between. The CDR3 is 14 residues long. Germline-derived CDR1 and CDR2 are MGHRA and YSYEKL. CDR3 protein: CASSQGRGEETQYF. CDR3 in DNA: TGCGCCAGCAGCCAAGGCCGGGGCGAAGAGACCCAGTACTTC.

This clonotype came up many times. CDR3 coding DNA: TGCAGCGTTGAGGGGGGTGTTACCGAGCAGTTCTTC. Encoded protein: CSVEGGVTEQFF. The chain recombines TRBV29-1 with TRBJ2-1, with a weak D call TRBD2 (6 bases). Looked up from germline, CDR1 is SQVTM and CDR2 is ANQGSEA. Trimming removed 3 bases from V and 10 bases from J, with 13 bases in between. The CDR3 spans 12 residues.

There are many counts of this clonotype. The chain joins TRBV5-5 to TRBJ2-1; 10 bases line up with TRBD2. CDR1 is SGHKS, CDR2 YYEKEE, per germline (reference sequence). The CDR3 runs to 17 residues. The ends lost 2 bases at V and 2 bases at J; junction bases unmatched: 7. CDR3 protein: CASSFSIGLAAYNEQFF. The DNA of the CDR3 is TGTGCCAGCAGCTTTTCTATCGGACTAGCGGCCTACAATGAGCAGTTCTTC.

This clonotype was counted ten times or more. The chain has TRBV10-3 and TRBJ2-5, with D unresolved. Trimming took off 4 bases at V and 2 bases at J, with 5 bases between the two ends. The CDR3 extends over 12 amino acids. Germline lookup yields CDR1 ENHRY and CDR2 SYGVKD. The CDR3 sequence: CAISGSQETQYF. For the CDR3, the DNA is TGTGCCATCAGTGGATCTCAAGAGACCCAGTACTTC.